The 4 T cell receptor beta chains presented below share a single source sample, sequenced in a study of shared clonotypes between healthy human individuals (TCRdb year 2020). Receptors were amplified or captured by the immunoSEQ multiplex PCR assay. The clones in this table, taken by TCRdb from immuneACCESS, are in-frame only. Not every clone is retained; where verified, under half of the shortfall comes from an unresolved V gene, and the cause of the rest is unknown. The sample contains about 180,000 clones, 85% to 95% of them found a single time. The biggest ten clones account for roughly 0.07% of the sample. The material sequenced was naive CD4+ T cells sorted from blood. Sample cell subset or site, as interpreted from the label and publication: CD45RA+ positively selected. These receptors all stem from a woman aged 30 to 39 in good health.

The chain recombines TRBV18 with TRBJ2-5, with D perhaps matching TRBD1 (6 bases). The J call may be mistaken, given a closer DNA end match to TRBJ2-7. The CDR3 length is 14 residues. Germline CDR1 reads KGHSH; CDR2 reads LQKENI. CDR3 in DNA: TGTGCCAGCTCGGCTAGGGACACCGCCTACGAGCAGTACTTC. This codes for CASSARDTAYEQYF.

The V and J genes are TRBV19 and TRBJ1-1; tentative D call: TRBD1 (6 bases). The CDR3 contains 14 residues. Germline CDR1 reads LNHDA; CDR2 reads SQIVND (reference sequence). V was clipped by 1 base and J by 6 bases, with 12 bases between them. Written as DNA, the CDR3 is TGTGCCAGTAGTATAGTTGGGACATCTTCTGAAGCTTTCTTT. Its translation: CASSIVGTSSEAFF.

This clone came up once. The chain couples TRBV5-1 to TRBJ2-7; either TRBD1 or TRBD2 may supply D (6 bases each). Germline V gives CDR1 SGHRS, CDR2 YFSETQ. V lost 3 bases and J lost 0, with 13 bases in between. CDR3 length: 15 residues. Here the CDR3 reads CASSWGAAPSYEQYF. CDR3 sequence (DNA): TGCGCCAGCAGCTGGGGGGCAGCTCCCTCCTACGAGCAGTACTTC.

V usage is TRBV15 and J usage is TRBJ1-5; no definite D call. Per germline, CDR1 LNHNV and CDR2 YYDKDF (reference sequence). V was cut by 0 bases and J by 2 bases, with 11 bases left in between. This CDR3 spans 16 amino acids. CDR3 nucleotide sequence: TGTGCCACCAGCAGAGAATGGGGTATCGGCAATCAGCCCCAGCATTTT. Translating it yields CATSREWGIGNQPQHF.